This passage covers 10 T cell receptor beta chains from one sample sequenced in a study of T-cell reconstitution after alpha-beta-depleted transplantation in children. As it was prepared, the TCRbeta library received unique molecular identifiers. Via MiXCR, TCRdb re-called the PCR reads, giving one row per CDR3 protein. The table has roughly 350,000 distinct CDR3 sequences, roughly 15% seen once. Specimen: PBMCs, mostly from graft donor cells, collected 360 days after TCRalphabeta/CD19-depleted stem cell transplant. These receptors were collected from a male patient aged 2 to 9 who had a stem cell transplant for acute lymphoblastic leukemia, so the T cells may come from the graft donor.

The chain employs TRBV30 and TRBJ2-7; D is unclear. Trimming pared 4 bases from V and 1 base from J, leaving 14 bases between. Per germline, CDR1 GTSNPN and CDR2 SVGIG (reference sequence). The CDR3 consists of 14 residues. The chain's CDR3 is CAWNTFPNSYEQYF. Here the CDR3 DNA reads TGTGCCTGGAATACGTTCCCTAATTCCTACGAGCAGTACTTC.

This clonotype was counted a few times. The rearrangement joins TRBV25-1 to TRBJ1-6, with D uncertain. The CDR3 extends over 14 amino acids. V was cut by 0 bases and J by 5 bases, with 5 bases left in between. Looked up from germline, CDR1 is MGHDK and CDR2 is SYGVNS. The CDR3 nucleotides are TGTGCCAGCAGTGAATATAACCATAATTCACCCCTCCACTTT. The encoded protein is CASSEYNHNSPLHF.

This clonotype occurred a few times. V and J are TRBV5-1 and TRBJ1-5; 9 bases align to TRBD1. Trimming at V came to 4 bases and at J to 10 bases, leaving 15 bases not matched to a gene. The CDR3 loop spans 16 amino acids. CDR1 is SGHRS and CDR2 is YFSETQ in the germline V gene. CDR3 residues: CASSALPPGQGSPQHF. CDR3 DNA sequence: TGCGCCAGCAGCGCCCTCCCTCCGGGACAGGGATCTCCCCAGCATTTT.

This clonotype was detected only a few times. The chain employs TRBV20-1 and TRBJ2-1; 11 nucleotides line up with TRBD2. V trimming: 1 base; J trimming: 9 bases; junction bases outside the gene matches: 5. The CDR3 is made up of 14 amino acids. Germline CDR1 reads DFQATT; CDR2 reads SNEGSKA (reference sequence). The CDR3 is CSARGTSGRSEQFF. Here the CDR3 DNA reads TGCAGTGCTAGAGGAACTAGCGGGAGAAGTGAGCAGTTCTTC.

This chain connects TRBV6-1 to TRBJ2-1; no firm D call. The germline CDR1 and CDR2 sequences are MNHNS and SASEGT. V was cut by 7 bases and J by 0 bases, with 16 bases left in between. This CDR3 has 16 amino acids. The CDR3: CASNDPATYSYNEQFF. The CDR3 DNA follows: TGTGCCAGCAATGACCCAGCGACCTACTCCTACAATGAGCAGTTCTTC.

The rearrangement links TRBV6-2 or TRBV6-3 to TRBJ2-5; no definite D call. V lost 4 bases and J lost 4, with 7 bases in between. The CDR3 spans 12 residues. CDR1 and CDR2 from the germline V gene are MNHEY and SVGEGT. The CDR3 here is CASSFHGETQYF. CDR3 nucleotides: TGTGCCAGCAGTTTCCACGGAGAGACCCAGTACTTC.

This chain uses TRBV10-3 with TRBJ2-7; no firm D call. Germline V lookup: CDR1 ENHRY, CDR2 SYGVKD. This CDR3 has 13 residues. V gave up 0 bases and J gave up 7 bases, with 10 bases separating them. As DNA, the CDR3 is TGTGCCATCAGTGAGTCGCTGGGGTGGGAGCAGTACTTC. It specifies CAISESLGWEQYF.

In this sample, this clonotype turned up many times. The chain recombines TRBV12-3 or TRBV12-4 with TRBJ2-2; no firm D call. Trimming took off 3 bases at V and 0 bases at J, with 8 bases between the two ends. This CDR3 has 15 amino acids. The CDR3 sequence is CASSLEYSNTGELFF. CDR3 nucleotides: TGTGCCAGCAGTTTGGAGTATTCGAACACCGGGGAGCTGTTTTTT.

The chain couples TRBV4-2 to TRBJ2-7; D gene uncertain. CDR1 LGHNA and CDR2 YNFKEQ come from the germline V gene. Trimming stripped 4 bases from V and 6 bases from J, with 7 bases between. The CDR3 totals 11 residues. As DNA, the CDR3 is TGTGCCAGCAGCCTGGGTTTCGAGCAGTACTTC. This gives the protein CASSLGFEQYF.

V is TRBV29-1 and J is TRBJ2-1; no reliable D call. The CDR3 length is 14 residues. V was clipped by 0 bases and J by 5 bases, with 11 bases between them. Germline V gene sequence: CDR1 SQVTM, CDR2 ANQGSEA. CDR3 protein: CSVEDWAVDNEQFF. The CDR3 coding sequence is TGCAGCGTTGAAGATTGGGCGGTTGACAATGAGCAGTTCTTC.